The 2 T cell receptor beta chains in this list originate from one sample, sequenced in a study of T cells in Graves' hyperthyroidism and ophthalmopathy. Authors of the study amplified TCR beta CDR3 regions from RNA transcripts. RT-PCR in the first round (using the HTBI primer set) targeted the TCR CDR3. From the multiplex PCR reads, TCRdb called clonotypes with MiXCR, one entry per CDR3 protein. The table has 300,000 to 350,000 distinct CDR3 sequences, around a sixth seen once. The sequenced material came from blood. The receptors derive from a man aged 30 to 39 with Graves' hyperthyroidism.

The chain recombines TRBV12-3 or TRBV12-4 with TRBJ2-2; no firm D call. This CDR3 has 14 residues. V dropped 2 bases and J dropped 7 bases, with 11 bases sitting between them. CDR3: CASSLPPDGGELFF. In DNA form, the CDR3 reads TGTGCCAGCAGTTTACCCCCGGACGGCGGGGAGCTGTTTTTT.

The rearrangement links TRBV6-2 or TRBV6-3 to TRBJ2-1, with a tentative D call TRBD2 (6 bases). Trimming took 6 bases from V and 10 from J, leaving 16 bases between them. Germline lookup yields CDR1 MNHEY and CDR2 SVGEGT. CDR3 length: 13 residues. DNA for the CDR3: TGTGCCAGCAGCCGGGACTCCGAGAGGGAGCAGTTCTTC. It is translated as CASSRDSEREQFF.